These 25 T cell receptor beta chains share one sample of origin, sequenced in a study of naive and memory T cell subsets. Both TRBC1 and TRBC2 were covered by a beta constant-region primer of two equimolar oligonucleotides. The ligated cDNA underwent four PCR rounds using SP2 and nested alpha and beta constant-region primers. TCRdb reprocessed the UMI-ligation and nested PCR reads with MiXCR, giving one entry per CDR3 protein. The table records about 160,000 distinct CDR3 sequences, approximately 22% of them present only once. Study-wide findings and caveats: Naive repertoires, especially CD8, held a few larger clonotypes, possibly memory cells re-expressing CD45RA.

The antigens of these receptors remain unknown. Specimen: naive CD4+ T cells from blood. The source is a human donor in good health.

This chain uses TRBV6-2 or TRBV6-3 with TRBJ1-1; 7 bases fit TRBD1. The V and J ends lost 4 bases and 4 bases, in that order; junction bases with no gene match: 9. This CDR3 region has 15 residues. Germline V lookup: CDR1 MNHEY, CDR2 SVGEGT. In DNA form, the CDR3 reads TGTGCCAGCAGTTTCTACAGGGCAGGGGGCACTGAAGCTTTCTTT. Its translation is CASSFYRAGGTEAFF.

CDR3 DNA sequence: TGTGCCAGTAGTTCATCCGGACTAGCGGACAATGAGCAGTTCTTC. This encodes CASSSSGLADNEQFF. The genes are TRBV19 and TRBJ2-1, with 10 bases identical to TRBD2. This CDR3 region has 15 residues. The trim removed 5 bases at V and 5 bases at J, leaving 6 bases unmatched. Germline values: CDR1 LNHDA, CDR2 SQIVND (reference sequence).

This clonotype occurred once. The genes are TRBV19 and TRBJ1-2; 7 bases are a match to TRBD1. The CDR3 covers 14 residues. J lost 3 bases, V lost 6 bases, and 7 bases had no gene match. Germline CDR1 and CDR2: LNHDA and SQIVND (reference sequence). In nucleotides, the CDR3 is TGTGCCAGTAGCCCCGACAGGGATTACTATGGCTACACCTTC. Translation: CASSPDRDYYGYTF.

This sequence joins TRBV18 and TRBJ1-1; D may be TRBD1 (6 bases). V shed 3 bases and J shed 4 bases, with 9 bases lying between them. Germline V gives CDR1 KGHSH, CDR2 LQKENI. The length of the CDR3 is 13 residues. CDR3 in DNA: TGTGCCAGCTCACCTACAGGGTCCACTGAAGCTTTCTTT. Its protein product is CASSPTGSTEAFF. Full variable domain (remainder filled in from reference TRBV18 and TRBJ1-1): NAGVMQNPRHLVRRRGQEARLRCSPMKGHSHVYWYRQLPEEGLKFMVYLQKENIIDESGMPKERFSAEFPKEGPSILRIQQVVRGDSAAYFCASSPTGSTEAFFGQGTRLTVV.

The chain uses TRBV20-1 and TRBJ1-1, with D possibly matching TRBD1 (5 bases). Germline CDR1 is DFQATT and CDR2 is SNEGSKA (reference sequence). With 6 bases removed from V and 0 bases from J, the gap between germline ends came to 14 bases. The CDR3 has 14 residues. DNA for the CDR3: TGCAGTGCAGATCCCCGGGGGATGAACACTGAAGCTTTCTTT. Its protein product is CSADPRGMNTEAFF.

This clonotype was found once. V is TRBV6-5 and J is TRBJ2-7, with D perhaps TRBD2 (5 bases). Germline V gives CDR1 MNHEY, CDR2 SVGAGI. With 0 bases removed from V and 7 bases from J, the gap between germline ends came to 10 bases. This CDR3 contains 13 residues. CDR3 nucleotides: TGTGCCAGCAGTTACTCGGCTAGCCGAGAGCAGTACTTC. It translates to CASSYSASREQYF.

This clonotype came up many times. This chain uses TRBV24-1 with TRBJ2-2, with a tentative D call TRBD1 (6 bases). The CDR3 has 15 residues. From germline, CDR1 is KGHDR and CDR2 SFDVKD. V was cut by 3 bases and J by 4 bases, with 11 bases left in between. Here the CDR3 reads CATSDATGTTGELFF. The CDR3 coding sequence is TGTGCCACCAGTGATGCAACAGGGACCACCGGGGAGCTGTTTTTT.

V is TRBV29-1 and J is TRBJ2-2; D possibly corresponds to TRBD1 (5 bases). CDR1 is SQVTM and CDR2 is ANQGSEA in the germline V gene. Trimming stripped 7 bases from V and 6 bases from J, with 15 bases between. The CDR3 has 13 residues. Here the CDR3 reads CSASVTVPGELFF. The CDR3 bases are TGCAGCGCCTCCGTGACAGTGCCCGGGGAGCTGTTTTTT.

The chain joins TRBV20-1 to TRBJ1-4, with D possibly matching TRBD1 (6 bases). CDR1 and CDR2 from the germline V gene are DFQATT and SNEGSKA (reference sequence). Trimming removed 3 bases from V and 5 bases from J, with 10 bases in between. The CDR3 has 13 residues. This CDR3 reads CSARTGQNEKLFF. CDR3 nucleotide sequence: TGCAGTGCTAGGACAGGACAAAATGAAAAACTGTTTTTT.

This clonotype was found a few times. This chain connects TRBV18 to TRBJ1-2; D not resolved. Trimming stripped 2 bases from V and 2 bases from J, with 15 bases between. This CDR3 comprises 16 residues. CDR1 is KGHSH and CDR2 is LQKENI in the germline V gene. CDR3 sequence (DNA): TGTGCCAGCTCACCAACGGGCCGATTGGCGAACTATGGCTACACCTTC. Residues: CASSPTGRLANYGYTF.

This clonotype showed up just a few times. The V call is TRBV20-1, the J call TRBJ2-1; D perhaps matches TRBD2 (5 bases). The CDR3 has 13 amino acids. V lost 5 bases and J 10 bases, leaving 18 bases between the germline ends. The germline gives CDR1 DFQATT, CDR2 SNEGSKA (reference sequence). CDR3 sequence: CSAATRIDLEQFF. DNA of the CDR3: TGCAGTGCTGCAACTAGAATCGACCTAGAGCAGTTCTTC.

There are a few counts of this clonotype. The V and J genes are TRBV18 and TRBJ2-3; D call uncertain. The V end was cut by 3 bases, the J end by 4 bases, with 8 bases between. The CDR3 covers 13 residues. The germline CDR1 and CDR2 sequences are KGHSH and LQKENI. This chain's CDR3 is CASSPPNPDTQYF. CDR3 DNA: TGTGCCAGCTCACCGCCTAACCCAGATACGCAGTATTTT.

The chain uses TRBV20-1 and TRBJ2-1; 10 bases agree with TRBD2. The CDR3 loop spans 18 amino acids. Germline values: CDR1 DFQATT, CDR2 SNEGSKA (reference sequence). With V trimmed by 5 bases and J by 4 bases, 17 bases remained unmatched. The CDR3 protein is CSALQRLAGRGMYNEQFF. CDR3 sequence (DNA): TGCAGTGCTCTCCAAAGACTAGCGGGCCGGGGAATGTACAATGAGCAGTTCTTC.

V usage is TRBV5-1 and J usage is TRBJ2-5; TRBD1 matches 7 bases. CDR1 is SGHRS, CDR2 YFSETQ, per germline. The CDR3 has 14 amino acids. V gave up 4 bases and J gave up 2 bases; unmatched junction bases: 5. For the CDR3, the DNA is TGCGCCAGCAGCCCACCGACAGGGCAAGAGACCCAGTACTTC. Its protein product is CASSPPTGQETQYF.

The chain joins TRBV12-3 or TRBV12-4 to TRBJ2-5; D unresolved. This CDR3 has 15 residues. Trimming removed 3 bases at V and 4 bases at J, with 15 bases between. Written as DNA, the CDR3 is TGTGCCAGCAGTTTCGTGGACGGGCGAGGAGAGACCCAGTACTTC. Translated, it gives CASSFVDGRGETQYF.

This chain links TRBV28 with TRBJ2-7, with D possibly being TRBD2 (5 bases). V was trimmed by 6 bases and J by 3 bases, leaving 18 bases between them. The germline V gene encodes CDR1 MDHEN and CDR2 SYDVKM. The CDR3 runs to 15 residues. The DNA of the CDR3 is TGTGCCAGCAGCGGCCTCGACGGGAAGAACTACGAGCAGTACTTC. This encodes CASSGLDGKNYEQYF.

In DNA, the CDR3 is TGTGCCAGCAGTTACTCGGGTCCCTCTGGGGCCAACGTCCTGACTTTC. Translated, it gives CASSYSGPSGANVLTF. V and J are TRBV6-2 or TRBV6-3 and TRBJ2-6; no definite D call. Germline V lookup: CDR1 MNHEY, CDR2 SVGEGT. This CDR3 contains 16 residues. V lost 0 bases, J lost 0 bases, and 6 bases lay in between.

The chain carries TRBV6-5 and TRBJ1-1; TRBD1 matches 10 bases. CDR3 length: 15 residues. After removal of 0 bases from V and 3 bases from J, the junction contained 1 base not matched to a gene. Germline V gene data show CDR1 as MNHEY and CDR2 as SVGAGI. The CDR3 region has the DNA TGTGCCAGCAGTTACTCTGGACAGGGGGACACTGAAGCTTTCTTT. Protein product: CASSYSGQGDTEAFF.

The CDR3 DNA is TGTGCCAGCACCCTACAGGGGGCGTTTGGAAAACTGTTTTTT. Translated: CASTLQGAFGKLFF. The chain uses TRBV28 and TRBJ1-4; TRBD1 agrees at 9 bases. Trimming took 7 bases from V and 10 from J; bases not matched to a gene: 10. CDR3 size: 14 residues. Per the germline V gene, CDR1 is MDHEN and CDR2 is SYDVKM.

This clonotype was counted a few times. The gene calls are TRBV4-1 and TRBJ1-2; the D is unclear. From germline, CDR1 is MGHRA and CDR2 YSYEKL. The germline V and J ends were trimmed by 4 bases and 4 bases, with 10 bases remaining between them. The CDR3 is 13 residues long. The CDR3 sequence: CASSRGDSYGYTF. The CDR3 DNA sequence: TGCGCCAGCAGCCGGGGAGATTCCTATGGCTACACCTTC.

This clonotype was counted ten times or more. The rearrangement joins TRBV12-3 or TRBV12-4 to TRBJ2-3, with D perhaps TRBD2 (5 bases). The length of the CDR3 is 14 residues. V lost 4 bases to trimming and J lost 2 bases, with 10 bases between them. The DNA of the CDR3 is TGTGCCAGCAGTTCGGGGAGATACACAGATACGCAGTATTTT. Translating it yields CASSSGRYTDTQYF.

This clonotype was counted only a few times. This chain joins TRBV29-1 and TRBJ2-5, with 8 bases lining up with TRBD1. The CDR3 consists of 14 residues. In germline, CDR1 is SQVTM, CDR2 ANQGSEA. J was trimmed by 2 bases and V by 5 bases; bases with no gene match: 7. The CDR3 DNA reads as TGCAGCGTTAGGGACAGGCGGTTACAAGAGACCCAGTACTTC. Translating it yields CSVRDRRLQETQYF.

The chain is built from TRBV12-3 or TRBV12-4 and TRBJ1-4; D not certain. The CDR3 sequence is 14 residues long. Deletions cut 6 bases from V and 2 bases from J, with 10 bases between. The CDR3: CASSFRVTNEKLFF. CDR3 sequence (DNA): TGTGCCAGCAGCTTTAGGGTGACTAATGAAAAACTGTTTTTT.

The chain links TRBV7-2 to TRBJ2-5, with D tentatively TRBD2 (6 bases). Trimming left V 5 bases short and J 2 bases short, with 15 bases between. Germline-derived CDR1 and CDR2 are SGHTA and FQGNSA. There are 15 residues in the CDR3. Here the CDR3 reads CASSAMTRWQETQYF. CDR3 nucleotides: TGTGCCAGCAGCGCCATGACTAGATGGCAAGAGACCCAGTACTTC. Full variable domain (rest looked up from reference TRBV7-2 and TRBJ2-5): GAGVSQSPSNKVTEKGKDVELRCDPISGHTALYWYRQSLGQGLEFLIYFQGNSAPDKSGLPSDRFSAERTGGSVSTLTIQRTQQEDSAVYLCASSAMTRWQETQYFGPGTRLLVL.

This clonotype has a single count. V is TRBV6-2 or TRBV6-3 and J is TRBJ1-3; D is possibly TRBD1 (6 bases). The CDR3 contains 17 residues. Trimming removed 2 bases from V and 0 bases from J, with 14 bases in between. CDR1 and CDR2 from the germline V gene are MNHEY and SVGEGT. The CDR3 DNA reads as TGTGCCAGCAGTTACACCGGGACATTAATCTCTGGAAACACCATATATTTT. Its protein is CASSYTGTLISGNTIYF.